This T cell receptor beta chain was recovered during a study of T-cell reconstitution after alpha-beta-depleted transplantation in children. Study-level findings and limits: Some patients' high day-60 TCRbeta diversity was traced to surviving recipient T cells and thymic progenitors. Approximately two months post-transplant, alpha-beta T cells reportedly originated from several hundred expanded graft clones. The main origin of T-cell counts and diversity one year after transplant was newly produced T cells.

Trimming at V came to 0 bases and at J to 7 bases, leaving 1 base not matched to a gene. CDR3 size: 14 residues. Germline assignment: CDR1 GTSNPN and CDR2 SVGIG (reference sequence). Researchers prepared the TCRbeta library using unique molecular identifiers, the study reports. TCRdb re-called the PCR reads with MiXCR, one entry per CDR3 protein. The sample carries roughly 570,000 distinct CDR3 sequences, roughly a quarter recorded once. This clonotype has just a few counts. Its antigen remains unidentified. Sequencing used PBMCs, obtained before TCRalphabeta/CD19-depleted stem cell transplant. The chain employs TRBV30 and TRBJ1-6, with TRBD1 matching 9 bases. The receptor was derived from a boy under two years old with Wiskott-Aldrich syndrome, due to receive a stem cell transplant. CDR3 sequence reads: CAWSVDRGNSPLHF. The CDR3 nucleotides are TGTGCCTGGAGTGTGGACAGGGGAAATTCACCCCTCCACTTT.